This TCR beta chain was documented in a study of blood T cell repertoires in COVID-19 (dated by TCRdb to between 2020 and 2021). A note on the overall study: Samples from collaborators originated in the United States, Italy and Spain and spanned both the acute and convalescent phases of COVID-19. The material from the prospective study consisted of cDNA or gDNA derived from T cells, B-cell-depleted T cells, or PBMCs. The repertoires were released in a freely available public database meant as a resource for research on the immune response to SARS-CoV-2. Deeply sampled blood TCRbeta repertoires from subjects exposed to, actively infected with, or recovered from COVID-19 were included in the dataset. Where HLA class I and class II types were available, the types were taken from metadata supplied by the sample provider, not from assay-based typing. A de-identified subject ID, COVID-19 status, age in years and sex were almost always included in the sample metadata. The samples were drawn from the first 160 participants of the ongoing ImmuneRACE study and from 1,254 subjects provided by 6 global collaborators.

TCRbeta CDR3 regions were amplified from genomic DNA using the immunoSEQ Assay, a bias-controlled multiplex PCR. From the authors' description of their analysis: The number of nucleated cells in each sample was estimated from the amplification of reference gene primers within the assay. To quantify the absolute abundance of each unique TCRbeta CDR3 rearrangement, sequence reads were collapsed and filtered. For each sample, productive Simpson clonality was calculated as the square root of Simpson's diversity index across productive rearrangements. In TCRdb, the immuneACCESS table is reduced to in-frame sequences with V and J assigned. These tables do not hold every clone; where another copy was compared, an unresolved V gene accounts for under half, and the others remain unexplained. Clonal size and the V and J genes are those of that table, whereas D and trimming came from the DNA. Here the sample has about 100,000 clones; 70% to 80% occur a single time. The top ten constitute roughly a third of the sample.

Beyond this particular receptor, the publication reports: How much clinical and demographic metadata was included differed by source and by participant, and the metadata was provided uncurated.

CDR1 is given as MNHNY and CDR2 as SVGAGI, both from the germline V gene (reference sequence). V is trimmed back by 5 bases and J by 5 bases, and the junction contains 6 bases that no gene match accounts for. The CDR3 starts with the cysteine, ends with the phenylalanine, and has 15 residues. CDR3 DNA only is kept here, 45 bases in frame from base 1. The collaborating institutions used their own protocols to collect whole blood in K2EDTA tubes. Collaborator samples were shipped for TCRbeta analysis as frozen whole blood, isolated PBMCs, or DNA extracted from either sample type. A word on this clone: The clone's antigen remains unknown. No quality values exist for individual bases; no much larger clone is one base distant.

Here the chain combines TRBV6-6 and TRBJ2-3; TRBD2 agrees with 11 junctional bases. This TCR derives from a man aged 65 to 85 with active or convalescent COVID-19. The specimen sequenced was peripheral blood. This receptor carries the CDR3 CASSGRLAGLDTQYF. The nucleotide sequence reads as follows: TGTGCCAGCAGTGGTCGACTAGCGGGGTTAGATACGCAGTATTTT.